The next 22 T cell receptor beta chains were all read from a single sample in a study of Ad26.COV2.S vaccination and SARS-CoV-2 variants. The data were produced by immunoSEQ multiplex PCR, yet TCRdb's version contains in-frame clones alone and is incomplete. The sample lists about half a million clones; about 88% were seen once. Treatment denoted: approximately 18 received Ad26.COV2.S at low or high dose, single or two shots; a few received placebo; per-sample allocation not given. Repertoires come from day 63 after the first vaccine or placebo injection. Sample: peripheral blood, taken in a trial of Ad26.COV2.S vaccine versus placebo. The receptors were gathered from a person between 18 and 65 years old who received the Ad26.COV2.S COVID-19 vaccine or a placebo.

The chain joins TRBV6-1 to TRBJ1-5; no clear D gene. CDR1 is MNHNS, CDR2 SASEGT, per germline. Trimming shortened V by 1 base and J by 7 bases, and 11 bases separated the two germline ends. This CDR3 comprises 14 residues. The CDR3: CASSEGNSGQPQHF. DNA of the CDR3: TGTGCCAGCAGTGAAGGCAACTCGGGACAGCCCCAGCATTTT.

V gene TRBV28 combines with J gene TRBJ1-1; D is unclear. Germline lookup yields CDR1 MDHEN and CDR2 SYDVKM. The CDR3 extends over 16 amino acids. Trimming left V 5 bases short and J 3 bases short, with 19 bases between. The CDR3 DNA is TGTGCCAGCAGTCCCTCCTCGGGCGCCGGGGACACTGAAGCTTTCTTT. Translated: CASSPSSGAGDTEAFF.

This sequence joins TRBV14 and TRBJ2-2; tentative D call: TRBD2 (5 bases). The CDR3 sequence is 15 residues long. The germline V gene has CDR1 SGHDN and CDR2 FVKESK. Deletions cut 2 bases from V and 1 base from J, with 8 bases between. The CDR3 loop reads CASSQRTVNTGELFF. The DNA of the CDR3 is TGTGCCAGCAGCCAAAGGACTGTGAACACCGGGGAGCTGTTTTTT.

V and J are TRBV6-5 and TRBJ2-3, with 10 bases identical to TRBD1. The CDR3 length is 13 residues. Germline CDR1 reads MNHEY; CDR2 reads SVGAGI. Trimming cost V 11 bases and J 6 bases; bases outside gene matches: 8. The chain's CDR3 is CAGSGQGTDTQYF. CDR3 sequence (DNA): TGTGCCGGATCGGGACAGGGGACCGATACGCAGTATTTT.

The chain employs TRBV2 and TRBJ1-1; unclear D gene. Germline V gene lookup returns CDR1 SNHLY and CDR2 FYNNEI. The CDR3 contains 10 residues. V was cut by 4 bases and J by 7 bases, with 4 bases left in between. CDR3 amino acids: CASSAGEAFF. The CDR3 region has the DNA TGTGCCAGCAGTGCCGGTGAAGCTTTCTTT.

CDR3 amino acids: CASSPTLQTGGYYGYTF. The CDR3 DNA sequence: TGTGCCAGCTCACCTACACTACAGACAGGGGGCTACTATGGCTACACCTTC. V gene TRBV18 combines with J gene TRBJ1-2; 10 bases agree with TRBD1. The CDR3 is 17 amino acids. The germline gives CDR1 KGHSH, CDR2 LQKENI. V was pared by 3 bases and J by 3 bases, with 10 bases of the junction left unmatched.

This chain links TRBV27 with TRBJ1-4, with D uncertain. The CDR3 has 14 residues. Germline assignment: CDR1 MNHEY and CDR2 SMNVEV (reference sequence). V lost 6 bases, J lost 7 bases, and 15 bases lay in between. Here the CDR3 DNA reads TGTGCCAGCAGCCGGTACGCCCAGCCTGAAAAACTGTTTTTT. Protein sequence: CASSRYAQPEKLFF. Supplemented by reference TRBV27 and TRBJ1-4, the full variable domain reads EAQVTQNPRYLITVTGKKLTVTCSQNMNHEYMSWYRQDPGLGLRQIYYSMNVEVTDKGDVPEGYKVSRKEKRNFPLILESPSPNQTSLYFCASSRYAQPEKLFFGSGTQLSVL.

The chain carries TRBV9 and TRBJ2-5; 7 positions match TRBD2. CDR3 length: 14 residues. The V and J ends lost 6 bases and 2 bases, in that order; junction bases with no gene match: 7. Germline CDR1 reads SGDLS; CDR2 reads YYNGEE. The DNA for the CDR3 is TGTGCCAGCACACAATACGGGGGGCAAGAGACCCAGTACTTC. Translation gives CASTQYGGQETQYF.

The chain uses TRBV5-1 and TRBJ1-1; 7 bases are a match to TRBD1. The CDR3 sequence is 14 residues long. The V and J ends lost 3 bases and 2 bases, in that order; junction bases with no gene match: 4. The germline CDR1 and CDR2 sequences are SGHRS and YFSETQ. The DNA for the CDR3 is TGCGCCAGCAGCTCACAGGGGCCCAACACTGAAGCTTTCTTT. Translation: CASSSQGPNTEAFF. Full variable domain (rest looked up from reference TRBV5-1 and TRBJ1-1): KAGVTQTPRYLIKTRGQQVTLSCSPISGHRSVSWYQQTPGQGLQFLFEYFSETQRNKGNFPGRFSGRQFSNSRSEMNVSTLELGDSALYLCASSSQGPNTEAFFGQGTRLTVV.

The chain uses TRBV28 and TRBJ2-7, with 7 bases that match TRBD1. The trim removed 6 bases at V and 0 bases at J, leaving 5 bases unmatched. This CDR3 is 14 amino acids long. CDR1 is MDHEN, CDR2 SYDVKM, per germline. CDR3 coding DNA: TGTGCCAGCAGCAGGACAGGCATCTCCTACGAGCAGTACTTC. Its translation: CASSRTGISYEQYF.

The V gene is TRBV19, the J gene TRBJ2-1; D possibly corresponds to TRBD1 (5 bases). The CDR3 runs to 13 residues. Germline V gene lookup returns CDR1 LNHDA and CDR2 SQIVND (reference sequence). V lost 10 bases to trimming and J lost 2 bases, with 12 bases between them. CDR3 DNA: TGTGCCACGTCTCTACAGGCCTACAATGAGCAGTTCTTC. Protein sequence: CATSLQAYNEQFF.

The chain recombines TRBV11-3 with TRBJ2-1; D unclear. CDR3 length: 15 residues. Per germline, CDR1 SGHNT and CDR2 YENEEA. With 4 bases removed from V and 1 base from J, the gap between germline ends came to 11 bases. The CDR3, as DNA: TGTGCCAGCAGCTCAGGACGGCGATCCTACAATGAGCAGTTCTTC. Amino acids: CASSSGRRSYNEQFF. Looking up the rest from reference TRBV11-3 and TRBJ2-1 gives the full variable domain: EAGVVQSPRYKIIEKKQPVAFWCNPISGHNTLYWYLQNLGQGPELLIRYENEEAVDDSQLPKDRFSAERLKGVDSTLKIQPAELGDSAVYLCASSSGRRSYNEQFFGPGTRLTVL.

This sequence joins TRBV18 and TRBJ1-5; D is uncertain. Trimming took off 3 bases at V and 0 bases at J, with 12 bases between the two ends. CDR3 length: 16 residues. Germline V lookup: CDR1 KGHSH, CDR2 LQKENI. CDR3 amino acids: CASSPDRDHSNQPQHF. CDR3 DNA sequence: TGTGCCAGCTCACCCGACCGGGATCATAGCAATCAGCCCCAGCATTTT.

The rearrangement links TRBV5-5 to TRBJ2-7; 12 bases are shared with TRBD2. V was clipped by 3 bases and J by 6 bases; unmatched bases: 13. Germline V CDR1 and CDR2: SGHKS, YYEKEE (reference sequence). The CDR3 totals 17 residues. The CDR3 loop reads CASSSGLAGISPSEQYF. The CDR3 DNA is TGTGCCAGCAGCTCTGGACTAGCGGGGATCAGTCCTTCCGAGCAGTACTTC.

This chain connects TRBV7-9 to TRBJ2-5, with 11 nucleotides matching TRBD2. This CDR3 has 16 amino acids. V lost 5 bases to trimming and J lost 1 base; unmatched junction nucleotides: 6. Germline loops: CDR1 SEHNR, CDR2 FQNEAQ (reference sequence). The CDR3 coding sequence is TGTGCCAGCAGCCGCCTAGCGGGGGGCCTCCAAGAGACCCAGTACTTC. Protein sequence: CASSRLAGGLQETQYF.

This clone is a singleton in its sample. The V call is TRBV7-6, the J call TRBJ2-7; D unresolved. Germline CDR1 SGHVS, CDR2 FNYEAQ. The CDR3 contains 15 residues. V shed 5 bases and J shed 5 bases, with 19 bases lying between them. The CDR3 here is CASSTVSGARDEQYF. CDR3 nucleotide sequence: TGTGCCAGCAGCACTGTCTCGGGTGCCCGCGACGAGCAGTACTTC.

The chain joins TRBV13 to TRBJ2-7; possibly TRBD2 for D (6 bases). Trimming shortened V by 8 bases and J by 3 bases, and 14 bases separated the two germline ends. Germline V gene lookup returns CDR1 PRHDT and CDR2 FYEKMQ (reference sequence). The CDR3 covers 13 residues. Written as DNA, the CDR3 is TGTGCCAGCCGTGGCGGGGTGGACTACGAGCAGTACTTC. Amino acid sequence: CASRGGVDYEQYF.

V gene TRBV30 combines with J gene TRBJ1-5; no reliable D call. Germline V gene data show CDR1 as GTSNPN and CDR2 as SVGIG (reference sequence). The CDR3 contains 15 residues. Trimming stripped 3 bases from V and 5 bases from J, with 17 bases between. CDR3 sequence: CAWSPGVSPDQPQHF. The CDR3 DNA sequence: TGTGCCTGGAGCCCGGGCGTATCTCCGGATCAGCCCCAGCATTTT.

The J gene is TRBJ1-5, the V gene TRBV7-8, with 9 bases aligning to TRBD1. This CDR3 is built from 16 residues. The V gene's germline CDR1 is SGHVS and CDR2 FQNEAQ. V was pared by 4 bases and J by 6 bases, with 10 bases of the junction left unmatched. The DNA of the CDR3 is TGTGCCAGCAGCTCACAGGGGGCTGGGATGAGTCAGCCCCAGCATTTT. It yields the protein CASSSQGAGMSQPQHF.

The chain joins TRBV19 to TRBJ2-7; D unclear. The CDR3 sequence is 14 residues long. Deletions cut 6 bases from V and 3 bases from J, with 15 bases between. Germline loops: CDR1 LNHDA, CDR2 SQIVND (reference sequence). The CDR3: CASSPGGHGYEQYF. The CDR3, as DNA: TGTGCCAGTAGCCCTGGTGGGCATGGCTACGAGCAGTACTTC.

Worth noting for this clone: The same CDR3 arises from other DNA sequences in this sample as well. The chain carries TRBV6-1 and TRBJ1-5; D remains unclear. This CDR3 is built from 15 residues. Looked up from germline, CDR1 is MNHNS and CDR2 is SASEGT. V was shortened by 3 bases and J by 2 bases, with 11 bases between the two germline ends. Here the CDR3 DNA reads TGTGCCAGCAGTGATGGGCGGGTCGGCAATCAGCCCCAGCATTTT. Residues: CASSDGRVGNQPQHF.

This clone was counted a single time. This chain joins TRBV5-1 and TRBJ2-7; TRBD2 matches at 9 bases. Germline CDR1 SGHRS, CDR2 YFSETQ. CDR3 length: 16 residues. V shed 5 bases and J 2 bases; nucleotides not matched to a gene: 11. CDR3 coding DNA: TGCGCCAGCAGACTAGGTCGTGGCGGGGGGGCCTACGAGCAGTACTTC. Translation: CASRLGRGGGAYEQYF.